A single sample gave rise to the 31 T cell receptor beta chains below, sequenced in a study of control samples from healthy donors and cancer patients. Sequencing used immunoSEQ multiplex PCR; TCRdb keeps in-frame clones, though not all of them. Of over 85,000 clones listed, roughly 88% are singletons. Specimen: PBMCs. Every receptor here comes from a woman aged 60-75 years with lung cancer.

The J gene is TRBJ1-5, the V gene TRBV7-2; possible D gene TRBD1, 5 bases. V was trimmed by 2 bases and J by 2 bases, leaving 13 bases between them. CDR1 and CDR2 from the germline V gene are SGHTA and FQGNSA. The CDR3 runs 16 residues. The CDR3 sequence: CASSLSGDSGNQPQHF. The CDR3 DNA follows: TGTGCCAGCAGCTTATCCGGAGACAGCGGCAATCAGCCCCAGCATTTT. Full variable domain (rest looked up from reference TRBV7-2 and TRBJ1-5): GAGVSQSPSNKVTEKGKDVELRCDPISGHTALYWYRQSLGQGLEFLIYFQGNSAPDKSGLPSDRFSAERTGGSVSTLTIQRTQQEDSAVYLCASSLSGDSGNQPQHFGDGTRLSIL.

The gene calls are TRBV19 and TRBJ1-4; TRBD1 might be the D (5 bases). Trimming took off 5 bases at V and 12 bases at J, with 16 bases between the two ends. The CDR3 runs to 13 residues. Germline-derived CDR1 and CDR2 are LNHDA and SQIVND (reference sequence). The CDR3 here is CASSHRQGQELFF. As DNA, the CDR3 is TGTGCCAGTAGTCATAGGCAGGGTCAAGAACTGTTTTTT.

This clone was detected once. The V gene is TRBV24-1, the J gene TRBJ2-1; D is uncertain. This CDR3 spans 16 amino acids. Germline loops: CDR1 KGHDR, CDR2 SFDVKD. V was shortened by 4 bases and J by 3 bases, with 15 bases between the two germline ends. The CDR3: CATSDPLGPGYNEQFF. CDR3 coding DNA: TGTGCCACCAGTGACCCTTTAGGGCCTGGCTACAATGAGCAGTTCTTC.

J is TRBJ1-4 and V is TRBV14; D ambiguous. The V end was cut by 0 bases, the J end by 7 bases, with 3 bases between. Germline V gives CDR1 SGHDN, CDR2 FVKESK. CDR3 length equals 12 residues. The CDR3, as DNA: TGTGCCAGCAGCCAAGATCGTGAAAAACTGTTTTTT. Translation: CASSQDREKLFF.

Only a few counts were recorded for this clone. The CDR3 coding sequence is TGTGCCATCAGGGGGGAGACCAGAACGTCTTCCCTCCCAACCTACGAGCAGTACTTC. This encodes CAIRGETRTSSLPTYEQYF. V is TRBV10-3 and J is TRBJ2-7; D may be TRBD1 or TRBD2 (5 bases each). Germline-derived CDR1 and CDR2 are ENHRY and SYGVKD. The ends were cut back, 6 bases at V and 2 bases at J, with 29 bases in the middle. The CDR3 length is 19 residues.

The V and J genes are TRBV9 and TRBJ1-2; D unresolved. The germline V gene encodes CDR1 SGDLS and CDR2 YYNGEE. The V end was cut by 1 base, the J end by 2 bases, with 9 bases between. The CDR3 has 14 residues. The CDR3 protein is CASSVTTTNYGYTF. CDR3 coding DNA: TGTGCCAGCAGCGTAACAACTACCAACTATGGCTACACCTTC.

This rearrangement joins TRBV6-5 to TRBJ2-7; TRBD2 matches at 9 bases. J gave up 4 bases and V 0 bases, and 7 bases lay outside the gene matches. Looked up from germline, CDR1 is MNHEY and CDR2 is SVGAGI. CDR3 size: 16 residues. The CDR3 loop is CASSYSTAGGSYEQYF. The CDR3 coding sequence is TGTGCCAGCAGTTACTCGACGGCGGGGGGGTCTTACGAGCAGTACTTC.

This chain joins TRBV27 and TRBJ1-5; a possible D gene is TRBD1 (5 bases). V was cut by 0 bases and J by 1 base, with 10 bases left in between. The length of the CDR3 is 16 residues. The germline CDR1 and CDR2 sequences are MNHEY and SMNVEV (reference sequence). This CDR3 is CASSLSTWDSNQPQHF. CDR3 sequence (DNA): TGTGCCAGCAGTTTATCGACGTGGGACAGCAATCAGCCCCAGCATTTT.

The V call is TRBV24-1, the J call TRBJ1-1; no firm D call. Germline loops: CDR1 KGHDR, CDR2 SFDVKD. With 5 bases removed from V and 6 bases from J, the gap between germline ends came to 12 bases. The CDR3 is made up of 13 amino acids. CDR3 amino acids: CATSVPGQPEAFF. The CDR3 DNA follows: TGTGCCACCAGTGTACCCGGTCAGCCTGAAGCTTTCTTT.

V and J are TRBV5-1 and TRBJ2-3; possible D gene TRBD1, 6 bases. CDR1 SGHRS and CDR2 YFSETQ come from the germline V gene. Trimming removed 4 bases from V and 0 bases from J, with 18 bases in between. CDR3 length: 17 residues. CDR3 in DNA: TGCGCCAGCAGCGTGGACAGCCGTTCATCTAGCACAGATACGCAGTATTTT. This encodes CASSVDSRSSSTDTQYF.

J is TRBJ2-7 and V is TRBV6-2 or TRBV6-3; 9 bases are shared with TRBD1. This CDR3 is 17 amino acids long. J lost 2 bases, V lost 3 bases, and 11 bases had no gene match. Germline-derived CDR1 and CDR2 are MNHEY and SVGEGT. CDR3 loop: CASSYFSWDRVTYEQYF. CDR3 DNA sequence: TGTGCCAGCAGTTATTTTAGCTGGGACAGGGTGACCTACGAGCAGTACTTC.

This rearrangement joins TRBV5-8 to TRBJ2-7; D is uncertain. Looked up from germline, CDR1 is SGHTS and CDR2 is YDEGEE. The CDR3 sequence is 11 residues long. Trimming removed 2 bases from V and 3 bases from J, with 3 bases in between. The CDR3 sequence: CASSLFYEQYF. CDR3 DNA: TGTGCCAGCAGCTTATTCTACGAGCAGTACTTC.

The chain has TRBV7-2 and TRBJ2-7; 7 nucleotides agree with TRBD2. The CDR3 is 14 residues long. The V and J ends lost 2 bases and 7 bases, in that order; junction bases with no gene match: 8. Germline lookup yields CDR1 SGHTA and CDR2 FQGNSA. Here the CDR3 DNA reads TGTGCCAGCAGCTTATTAAGCCTGGGGGGGGAGCAGTACTTC. Translated, it gives CASSLLSLGGEQYF.

This chain connects TRBV19 to TRBJ1-2; no clear D gene. Trimming left V 5 bases short and J 8 bases short, with 9 bases between. This CDR3 is 11 amino acids long. Germline V gives CDR1 LNHDA, CDR2 SQIVND (reference sequence). The CDR3 DNA sequence: TGTGCCAGTAGTTCCCGCGTGGGCTACACCTTC. As protein: CASSSRVGYTF.

The chain links TRBV4-3 to TRBJ1-1; TRBD1 agrees at 8 bases. V shed 1 base and J 1 base; nucleotides not matched to a gene: 5. Germline V CDR1 and CDR2: LGHNA, YSLEER. The CDR3 spans 16 residues. This CDR3 is CASSQASGTGNTEAFF. CDR3 nucleotides: TGCGCCAGCAGCCAAGCCTCCGGGACAGGGAACACTGAAGCTTTCTTT.

The V call is TRBV4-1, the J call TRBJ1-2, with no clear D. CDR3 length: 13 residues. Germline CDR1 and CDR2: MGHRA and YSYEKL. Trimming took off 5 bases at V and 1 base at J, with 8 bases between the two ends. The CDR3 is CASSSGNNYGYTF. CDR3 sequence (DNA): TGCGCCAGCAGCAGCGGGAATAACTATGGCTACACCTTC.

CDR3: CASSFSSGPRGNEQFF. The CDR3 region has the DNA TGTGCCAGCAGCTTCTCTAGCGGTCCTAGGGGGAATGAGCAGTTCTTC. This sequence joins TRBV7-3 and TRBJ2-1, with D possibly being TRBD2 (7 bases). V dropped 3 bases and J dropped 7 bases, with 19 bases sitting between them. The length of the CDR3 is 16 residues. The germline V gene has CDR1 SGHTA and CDR2 FQGTGA.

The chain employs TRBV29-1 and TRBJ2-5, with TRBD1 identical over 9 bases. V trimming: 6 bases; J trimming: 3 bases; junction bases outside the gene matches: 5. Germline CDR1 SQVTM, CDR2 ANQGSEA. The CDR3 spans 13 residues. CDR3 nucleotides: TGCAGCGTCCGGGGGACAGGGAAAGAGACCCAGTACTTC. Protein product: CSVRGTGKETQYF.

V gene TRBV6-2 or TRBV6-3 combines with J gene TRBJ1-2; D not resolved. CDR1 MNHEY and CDR2 SVGEGT come from the germline V gene. V lost 5 bases and J 4 bases, leaving 26 bases between the germline ends. CDR3 length equals 18 residues. The CDR3 loop is CASSPLPGSTLLAYGYTF. CDR3 nucleotide sequence: TGTGCCAGCAGTCCCTTGCCGGGGTCCACCCTCCTCGCCTATGGCTACACCTTC.

This clone was recorded only once. J is TRBJ1-5 and V is TRBV2, with D hard to call. Trimming removed 4 bases at V and 6 bases at J, with 16 bases between. Germline lookup yields CDR1 SNHLY and CDR2 FYNNEI. The CDR3 consists of 15 residues. The CDR3 nucleotides read TGTGCCAGCAGTGTCGAAAGTCGAGTAGGTCAGCCCCAGCATTTT. It translates to CASSVESRVGQPQHF.

V gene TRBV5-1 combines with J gene TRBJ2-3; TRBD1 matches 10 bases. The V gene's germline CDR1 is SGHRS and CDR2 YFSETQ. The CDR3 is made up of 16 amino acids. V lost 4 bases and J lost 3; bases outside the gene matches: 8. The CDR3 loop reads CASSILTGGGTDTQYF. The CDR3, as DNA: TGCGCCAGCAGCATCTTGACAGGGGGCGGAACAGATACGCAGTATTTT.

This clone was detected only once. This chain connects TRBV2 to TRBJ2-5, with D hard to call. The CDR3 is made up of 13 amino acids. Germline CDR1 SNHLY, CDR2 FYNNEI. Trimming pared 4 bases from V and 4 bases from J, leaving 10 bases between. CDR3 residues: CASSGNTGETQYF. The CDR3 DNA reads as TGTGCCAGCAGTGGTAACACGGGAGAGACCCAGTACTTC. Full variable domain (remainder filled in from reference TRBV2 and TRBJ2-5): EPEVTQTPSHQVTQMGQEVILRCVPISNHLYFYWYRQILGQKVEFLVSFYNNEISEKSEIFDDQFSVERPDGSNFTLKIRSTKLEDSAMYFCASSGNTGETQYFGPGTRLLVL.

The V gene is TRBV6-6, the J gene TRBJ2-3; 16 bases are a match to TRBD2. V lost 5 bases, J lost 3 bases, and 17 bases stayed unmatched. This CDR3 comprises 21 residues. Germline V gene data show CDR1 as MNHNY and CDR2 as SVGAGI (reference sequence). CDR3 sequence reads: CASSPPPGLAGGPGKTDTQYF. In nucleotides, the CDR3 is TGTGCCAGCAGTCCCCCTCCGGGACTAGCGGGGGGGCCGGGAAAAACAGATACGCAGTATTTT.

This chain links TRBV6-5 with TRBJ1-5; TRBD1 agrees at 10 bases. Unmatched junction bases numbered 7, after V lost 7 bases and J lost 7 bases. The V gene's germline CDR1 is MNHEY and CDR2 SVGAGI. This CDR3 comprises 14 residues. CDR3 sequence (DNA): TGTGCCAGCAACCCGGGACAGGGGTTCCAGCCCCAGCATTTT. This gives the protein CASNPGQGFQPQHF.

The rearrangement uses TRBV5-4 and TRBJ2-7; D is ambiguous. Trimming stripped 5 bases from V and 3 bases from J, with 12 bases between. The CDR3 loop spans 13 amino acids. Germline CDR1 reads SGHNT; CDR2 reads YYREEE (reference sequence). CDR3 sequence: CASRPWALYEQYF. CDR3 DNA sequence: TGTGCCAGCAGACCTTGGGCCCTCTACGAGCAGTACTTC.

This clone was detected a few times. This chain connects TRBV6-2 or TRBV6-3 to TRBJ2-2; D gene ambiguous. Trimming took off 5 bases at V and 3 bases at J, with 10 bases between the two ends. Per the germline V gene, CDR1 is MNHEY and CDR2 is SVGEGT. This CDR3 is built from 14 residues. The DNA of the CDR3 is TGTGCCAGCAGTCTCCTCCAGGACACCGGGGAGCTGTTTTTT. Its protein product is CASSLLQDTGELFF.

The chain joins TRBV9 to TRBJ1-4, with a possible D match to TRBD1 (5 bases). Trimming removed 3 bases from V and 8 bases from J, with 17 bases in between. CDR3 length: 15 amino acids. From germline, CDR1 is SGDLS and CDR2 YYNGEE. In DNA form, the CDR3 reads TGTGCCAGCAGCGCCGGGACTCAAGTAGGCGAAAAACTGTTTTTT. Translating it yields CASSAGTQVGEKLFF.

The rearrangement links TRBV28 to TRBJ1-5, with 10 bases matching TRBD1. The CDR3 sequence is 17 residues long. Germline V gene lookup returns CDR1 MDHEN and CDR2 SYDVKM. The J segment lost 6 bases and the V segment lost 7 bases, leaving 15 bases of the junction unmatched. The CDR3 DNA is TGTGCCAGCAAAGTCATTCCCTTTGGGACAGGGGTTCAGCCCCAGCATTTT. The encoded protein is CASKVIPFGTGVQPQHF.

The V call is TRBV5-1, the J call TRBJ2-3, with 8 bases matching TRBD2. This CDR3 has 18 amino acids. Trimming at V came to 4 bases and at J to 0 bases, leaving 13 bases not matched to a gene. Per germline, CDR1 SGHRS and CDR2 YFSETQ. CDR3 nucleotide sequence: TGCGCCAGCAGCCCAGGCTTAGCGGGGACCCCTAGCACAGATACGCAGTATTTT. Its protein is CASSPGLAGTPSTDTQYF.

CDR3 DNA sequence: TGTGCCAGCAGCTTAGCGGGGACAGGGACAGGATCCAATCAAAAACTGTTTTTT. Translated, it gives CASSLAGTGTGSNQKLFF. The chain carries TRBV7-2 and TRBJ1-4, with 9 nucleotides matching TRBD1. The germline V gene encodes CDR1 SGHTA and CDR2 FQGNSA. V lost 0 bases to trimming and J lost 9 bases; unmatched junction nucleotides: 14. The CDR3 loop spans 18 amino acids.

The V gene is TRBV4-3, the J gene TRBJ2-4; D might be TRBD2 (6 bases). Germline V lookup: CDR1 LGHNA, CDR2 YSLEER. V lost 0 bases to trimming and J lost 2 bases, with 11 bases between them. The CDR3 is 16 residues long. CDR3 DNA sequence: TGCGCCAGCAGCCAAGAGCGGGGAGATACCAAAAACATTCAGTACTTC. Translated: CASSQERGDTKNIQYF.